Sequencing of this T cell receptor (beta chain) was carried out in a study of blood T cell repertoires in COVID-19. In the study overall: From the United States, Italy and Spain came samples of acute and convalescent COVID-19. PBMCs, B-cell-depleted T cells, or T cells provided the cDNA or gDNA that made up the material.

Original data processing: The authors estimated nucleated cell counts from reference gene primer amplification. Assay used: immunoSEQ multiplex PCR; TCRdb lists only in-frame clones, some missing. The V and J calls and clone size were taken over from that table, and D and trimming were inferred from the DNA. The table lists 150,000 to 200,000 clones, more than 75% of them singletons. Trimming took 6 bases from V and 5 from J; bases not matched to a gene: 9. CDR3 length equals 14 residues. Germline-derived CDR1 and CDR2 are MDHEN and SYDVKM. The sequenced sample consisted of peripheral blood. The chain recombines TRBV28 with TRBJ1-2; TRBD1 matches at 7 bases. The receptor comes from a man aged 35 to 55 with active or convalescent COVID-19. The CDR3 loop reads CASSTPGQKYGYTF. The CDR3, as DNA: TGTGCCAGCAGCACCCCGGGACAGAAGTATGGCTACACCTTC.